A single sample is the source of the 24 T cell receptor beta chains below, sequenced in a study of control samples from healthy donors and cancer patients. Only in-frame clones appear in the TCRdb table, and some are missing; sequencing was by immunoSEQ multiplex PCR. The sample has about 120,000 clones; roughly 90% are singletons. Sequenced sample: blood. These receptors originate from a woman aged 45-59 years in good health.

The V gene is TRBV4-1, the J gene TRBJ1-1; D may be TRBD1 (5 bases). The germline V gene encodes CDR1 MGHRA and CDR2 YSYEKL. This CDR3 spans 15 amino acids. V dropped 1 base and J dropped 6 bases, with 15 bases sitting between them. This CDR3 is CASSQVGRTKAEAFF. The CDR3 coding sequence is TGCGCCAGCAGCCAAGTTGGACGGACAAAAGCTGAAGCTTTCTTT.

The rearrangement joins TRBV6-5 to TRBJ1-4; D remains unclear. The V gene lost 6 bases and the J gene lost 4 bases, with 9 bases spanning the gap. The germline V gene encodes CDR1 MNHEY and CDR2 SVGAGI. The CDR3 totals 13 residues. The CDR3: CASRRTLNEKLFF. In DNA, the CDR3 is TGTGCCAGCAGGCGGACCCTTAATGAAAAACTGTTTTTT.

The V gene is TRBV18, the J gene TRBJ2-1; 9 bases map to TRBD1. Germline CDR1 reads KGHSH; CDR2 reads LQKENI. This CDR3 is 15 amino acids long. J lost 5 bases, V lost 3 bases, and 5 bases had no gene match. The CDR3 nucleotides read TGTGCCAGCTCACCTCGGGACAGGGTCCACAATGAGCAGTTCTTC. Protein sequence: CASSPRDRVHNEQFF.

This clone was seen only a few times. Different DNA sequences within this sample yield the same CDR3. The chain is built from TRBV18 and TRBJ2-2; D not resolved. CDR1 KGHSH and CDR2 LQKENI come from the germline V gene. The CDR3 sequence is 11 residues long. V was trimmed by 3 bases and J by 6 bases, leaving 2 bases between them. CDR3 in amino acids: CASSPPGELFF. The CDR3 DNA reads TGTGCCAGCTCACCCCCCGGGGAGCTGTTTTTT.

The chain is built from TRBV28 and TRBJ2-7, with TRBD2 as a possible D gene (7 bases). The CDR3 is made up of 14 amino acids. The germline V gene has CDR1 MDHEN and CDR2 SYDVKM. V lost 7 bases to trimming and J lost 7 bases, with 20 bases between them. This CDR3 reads CASILGAGAREQYF. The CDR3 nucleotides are TGTGCCAGCATACTGGGGGCGGGAGCTAGGGAGCAGTACTTC.

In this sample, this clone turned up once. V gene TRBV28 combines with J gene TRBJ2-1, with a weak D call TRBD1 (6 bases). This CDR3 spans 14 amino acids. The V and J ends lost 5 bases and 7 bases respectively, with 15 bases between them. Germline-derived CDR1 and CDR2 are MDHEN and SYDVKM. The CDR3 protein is CASSPGHQVNEQFF. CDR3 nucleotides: TGTGCCAGCAGTCCGGGACACCAAGTAAATGAGCAGTTCTTC.

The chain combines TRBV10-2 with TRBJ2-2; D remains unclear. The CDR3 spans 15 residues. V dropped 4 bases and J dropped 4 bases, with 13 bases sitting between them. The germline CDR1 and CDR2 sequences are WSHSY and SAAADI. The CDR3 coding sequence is TGCGCCAGCAGTGTTTCGGGCCCGGGCACCGGGGAGCTGTTTTTT. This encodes CASSVSGPGTGELFF.

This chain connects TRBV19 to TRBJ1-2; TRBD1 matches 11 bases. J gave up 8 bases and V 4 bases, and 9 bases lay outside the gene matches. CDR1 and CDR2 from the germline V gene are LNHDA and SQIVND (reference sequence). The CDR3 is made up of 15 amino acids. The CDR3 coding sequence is TGTGCCAGTAGTACCGGGACAGGGGGTATTTACGGCTACACCTTC. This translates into CASSTGTGGIYGYTF.

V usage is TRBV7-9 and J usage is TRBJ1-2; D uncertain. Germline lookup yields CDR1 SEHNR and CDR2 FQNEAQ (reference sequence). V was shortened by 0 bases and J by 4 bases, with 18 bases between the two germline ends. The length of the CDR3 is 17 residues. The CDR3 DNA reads TGTGCCAGCAGCTTAGCGTCCGGCGGAGAAATAAGCTATGGCTACACCTTC. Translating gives CASSLASGGEISYGYTF.

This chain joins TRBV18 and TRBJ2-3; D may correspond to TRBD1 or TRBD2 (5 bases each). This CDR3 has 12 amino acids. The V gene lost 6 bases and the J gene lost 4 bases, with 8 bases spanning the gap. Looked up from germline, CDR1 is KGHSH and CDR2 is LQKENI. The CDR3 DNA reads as TGTGCCAGCTCTTTGGGGGCAGATACGCAGTATTTT. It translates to CASSLGADTQYF.

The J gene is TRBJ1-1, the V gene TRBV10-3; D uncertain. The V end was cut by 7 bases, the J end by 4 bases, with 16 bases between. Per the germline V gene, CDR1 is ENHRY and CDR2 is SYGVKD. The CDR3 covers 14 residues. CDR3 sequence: CAITETPLSTEAFF. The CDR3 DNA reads TGTGCCATCACAGAGACGCCTCTCAGCACTGAAGCTTTCTTT.

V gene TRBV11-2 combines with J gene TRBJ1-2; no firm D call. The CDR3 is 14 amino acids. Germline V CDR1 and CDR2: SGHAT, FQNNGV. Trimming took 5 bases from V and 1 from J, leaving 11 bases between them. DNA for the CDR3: TGTGCCAGCAGCCTTACCGGGCTTAACTATGGCTACACCTTC. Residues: CASSLTGLNYGYTF.

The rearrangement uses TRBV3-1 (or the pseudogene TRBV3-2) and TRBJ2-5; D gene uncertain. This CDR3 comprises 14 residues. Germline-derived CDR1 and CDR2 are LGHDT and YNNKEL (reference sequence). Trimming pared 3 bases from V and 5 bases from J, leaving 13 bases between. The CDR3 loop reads CASSHTVGPETQYF. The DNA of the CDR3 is TGTGCCAGCAGCCACACGGTAGGCCCGGAGACCCAGTACTTC.

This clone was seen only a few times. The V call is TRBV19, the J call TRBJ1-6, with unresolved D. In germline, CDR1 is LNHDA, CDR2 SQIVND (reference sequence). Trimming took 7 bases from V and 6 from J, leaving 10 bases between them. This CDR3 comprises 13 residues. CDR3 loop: CASTGSINSPLHF. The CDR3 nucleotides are TGTGCCAGTACTGGGTCGATTAATTCACCCCTCCACTTT.

The CDR3 reads CASSFATTGGNGYTF. CDR3 nucleotides: TGTGCCAGCAGCTTCGCAACAACAGGGGGCAATGGCTACACCTTC. V and J are TRBV7-8 and TRBJ1-2, with 9 bases fitting TRBD1. Germline V CDR1 and CDR2: SGHVS, FQNEAQ. The CDR3 runs 15 residues. The V segment lost 3 bases and the J segment 6 bases; nucleotides outside the gene matches: 8. Full variable domain (rest looked up from reference TRBV7-8 and TRBJ1-2): GAGVSQSPRYKVAKRGQDVALRCDPISGHVSLFWYQQALGQGPEFLTYFQNEAQLDKSGLPSDRFFAERPEGSVSTLKIQRTQQEDSAVYLCASSFATTGGNGYTFGSGTRLTVV.

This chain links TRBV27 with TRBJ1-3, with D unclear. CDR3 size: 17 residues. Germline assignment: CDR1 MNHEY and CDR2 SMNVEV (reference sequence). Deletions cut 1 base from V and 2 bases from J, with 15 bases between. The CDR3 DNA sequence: TGTGCCAGCAGTTTATTACCTCTGGACCGCCCTGGAAACACCATATATTTT. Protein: CASSLLPLDRPGNTIYF.

Here the CDR3 reads CACSTGTNTEAFF. The CDR3, as DNA: TGTGCCTGCTCGACCGGGACGAACACTGAAGCTTTCTTT. The chain links TRBV30 to TRBJ1-1, with D possibly TRBD1 on 5 matching bases. The CDR3 is 13 amino acids. Per germline, CDR1 GTSNPN and CDR2 SVGIG (reference sequence). Deletions cut 6 bases from V and 1 base from J, with 12 bases between.

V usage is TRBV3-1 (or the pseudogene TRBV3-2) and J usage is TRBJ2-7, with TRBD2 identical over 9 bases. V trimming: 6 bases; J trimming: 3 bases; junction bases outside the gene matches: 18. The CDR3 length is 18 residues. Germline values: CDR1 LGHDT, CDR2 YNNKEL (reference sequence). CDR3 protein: CASRHGGSTSGSFYEQYF. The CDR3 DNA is TGTGCCAGCAGGCATGGGGGGTCCACTAGCGGGTCCTTCTACGAGCAGTACTTC.

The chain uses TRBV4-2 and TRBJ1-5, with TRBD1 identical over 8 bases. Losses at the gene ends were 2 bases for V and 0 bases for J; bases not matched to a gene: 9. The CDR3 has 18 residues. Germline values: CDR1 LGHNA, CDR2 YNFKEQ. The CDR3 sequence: CASSQTVDRDYSNQPQHF. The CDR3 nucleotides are TGTGCCAGCAGCCAAACCGTGGACAGGGATTATAGCAATCAGCCCCAGCATTTT.

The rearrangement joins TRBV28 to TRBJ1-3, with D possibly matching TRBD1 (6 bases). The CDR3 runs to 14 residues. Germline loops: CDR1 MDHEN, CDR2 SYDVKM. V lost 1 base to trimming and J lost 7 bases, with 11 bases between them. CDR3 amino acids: CASSLSGTFNTIYF. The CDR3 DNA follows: TGTGCCAGCAGTTTATCCGGGACATTTAACACCATATATTTT.

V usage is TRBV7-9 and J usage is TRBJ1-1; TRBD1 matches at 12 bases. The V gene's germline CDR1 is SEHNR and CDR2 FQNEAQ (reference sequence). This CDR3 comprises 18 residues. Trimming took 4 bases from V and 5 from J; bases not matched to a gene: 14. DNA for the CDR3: TGTGCCAGCAGCTCGTACGGGACAGGGGGCGAAGTGAGGACTGAAGCTTTCTTT. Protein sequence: CASSSYGTGGEVRTEAFF.

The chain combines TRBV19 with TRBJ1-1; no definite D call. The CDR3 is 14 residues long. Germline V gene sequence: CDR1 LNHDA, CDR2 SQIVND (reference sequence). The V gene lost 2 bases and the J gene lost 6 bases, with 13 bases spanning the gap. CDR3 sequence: CASSIKVGRSEAFF. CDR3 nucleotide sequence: TGTGCCAGTAGTATAAAAGTCGGCAGGTCTGAAGCTTTCTTT.

The CDR3 DNA reads as TGCGCCAGCAGTGAGAGTAGAAGGGGAATGGAGCCCCAGCATTTT. Translated, it gives CASSESRRGMEPQHF. V is TRBV10-2 and J is TRBJ1-5; maybe TRBD1 (5 bases). Germline CDR1 and CDR2: WSHSY and SAAADI. V gave up 2 bases and J gave up 8 bases, with 16 bases separating them. This CDR3 region has 15 residues.

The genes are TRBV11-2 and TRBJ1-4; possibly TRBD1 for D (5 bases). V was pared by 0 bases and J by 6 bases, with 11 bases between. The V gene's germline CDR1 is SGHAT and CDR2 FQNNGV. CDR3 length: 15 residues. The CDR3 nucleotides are TGTGCCAGCAGCTTAGACGGGGGTGGGGATGAAAAACTGTTTTTT. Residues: CASSLDGGGDEKLFF.